The present TCR beta chain was sequenced within a study of coeliac disease. Whole-study findings and limits: Control samples showed higher TRB and TRG clonality than intraepithelial and lamina propria samples in active celiac disease.

Concerning this clone itself: Antigen specificity is unknown.

The CDR3 consists of 15 residues. With V trimmed by 0 bases and J by 5 bases, 5 bases remained unmatched. The germline gives CDR1 MDHEN, CDR2 SYDVKM. Data came from immunoSEQ multiplex PCR; TCRdb stores just in-frame clones and leaves some out. Of thousands of clones listed, 65% to 80% are singletons. The chain is built from TRBV28 and TRBJ2-3; 7 bases are shared with TRBD2. The clonotype comes from a woman aged 18-29 years with active celiac disease. Sequencing input: lamina propria lymphocytes from the gut. The CDR3 region is CASSLWSGVGDTQYF. CDR3 in DNA: TGTGCCAGCAGTTTATGGAGCGGGGTAGGAGATACGCAGTATTTT.